These 9 T cell receptor beta chains were all obtained from the same sample, sequenced in a study of blood T cell repertoires in COVID-19. Assay used: immunoSEQ multiplex PCR; TCRdb lists only in-frame clones, some missing. Seen here are 150,000 to 190,000 clones, roughly 82% observed once, and the top ten hold more than 7.5%. Sequencing used peripheral blood. The receptors originated from a woman between 45 and 65 years old with acute or convalescent COVID-19.

The chain couples TRBV5-1 to TRBJ1-6, with TRBD1 matching over 10 bases. The J segment lost 8 bases and the V segment lost 0 bases, leaving 5 bases of the junction unmatched. This CDR3 has 16 amino acids. Per germline, CDR1 SGHRS and CDR2 YFSETQ. In DNA form, the CDR3 reads TGCGCCAGCAGCTTGGGACAGGGGGCTTTCGATTCACCCCTCCACTTT. This translates into CASSLGQGAFDSPLHF.

A note on this clone: An end of the junction does not agree with germline; a read error may underlie this. The V call is TRBV5-4, the J call TRBJ1-2; no clear D. The length of the CDR3 is 13 residues. Per germline, CDR1 SGHNT and CDR2 YYREEE (reference sequence). CDR3 residues: CASSSAGGPGISF. The CDR3 DNA sequence: TGTGCCAGCAGCAGCGCGGGAGGACCAGGAATCTCCTTC.

The rearrangement uses TRBV6-5 and TRBJ1-1, with no clear D. This CDR3 spans 15 amino acids. Germline V lookup: CDR1 MNHEY, CDR2 SVGAGI. Trimming removed 0 bases at V and 4 bases at J, with 12 bases between. CDR3 coding DNA: TGTGCCAGCAGTTACTCGTTCAGTGGCGGCACTGAAGCTTTCTTT. Translated, it gives CASSYSFSGGTEAFF.

The V and J genes are TRBV6-2 or TRBV6-3 and TRBJ2-7, with 7 bases that match TRBD1. This CDR3 region has 15 residues. Germline trimming cut 5 bases from V and 0 bases from J; bases unmatched to any gene: 7. CDR1 and CDR2 (germline): MNHEY, SVGEGT. CDR3 in amino acids: CASSPRQGDSYEQYF. CDR3 in DNA: TGTGCCAGCAGTCCCAGGCAGGGGGACTCCTACGAGCAGTACTTC.

The J gene is TRBJ2-1, the V gene TRBV2, with a possible D match to TRBD1 (5 bases). There are 13 residues in the CDR3. The V gene lost 7 bases and the J gene lost 6 bases, with 13 bases spanning the gap. The V gene's germline CDR1 is SNHLY and CDR2 FYNNEI. The CDR3 loop reads CASNPTVFNEQFF. CDR3 DNA: TGTGCCAGCAACCCGACAGTATTCAATGAGCAGTTCTTC. Complete variable domain (other parts from reference TRBV2 and TRBJ2-1): EPEVTQTPSHQVTQMGQEVILRCVPISNHLYFYWYRQILGQKVEFLVSFYNNEISEKSEIFDDQFSVERPDGSNFTLKIRSTKLEDSAMYFCASNPTVFNEQFFGPGTRLTVL.

This clone was seen a few times. The V call is TRBV28, the J call TRBJ1-5, with D unresolved. V shed 1 base and J shed 3 bases, with 13 bases lying between them. CDR1 and CDR2 (germline): MDHEN, SYDVKM. This CDR3 is built from 16 residues. The CDR3 protein is CASSLLAGENNQPQHF. The CDR3 nucleotides read TGTGCCAGCAGTTTATTAGCCGGGGAGAACAATCAGCCCCAGCATTTT.

This clone was seen just once. The J gene is TRBJ2-5, the V gene TRBV5-1, with D hard to call. CDR3 length: 13 residues. V was cut by 0 bases and J by 9 bases, with 12 bases left in between. The germline CDR1 and CDR2 sequences are SGHRS and YFSETQ. The CDR3 protein is CASSLAQEIAQYF. In nucleotides, the CDR3 is TGCGCCAGCAGCTTGGCCCAGGAAATTGCCCAGTACTTC.

The chain carries TRBV5-1 and TRBJ1-1; D perhaps matches TRBD1 (5 bases). From germline, CDR1 is SGHRS and CDR2 YFSETQ. The V and J ends lost 4 bases and 2 bases respectively, with 18 bases between them. The CDR3 length is 16 residues. CDR3 residues: CASSPLDGGRNTEAFF. The CDR3 coding sequence is TGCGCCAGCAGCCCCTTAGATGGGGGGAGAAACACTGAAGCTTTCTTT.

The CDR3: CASSYPSGSTDTQYF. The CDR3 nucleotides read TGTGCCAGCAGTTATCCTAGCGGAAGCACAGATACGCAGTATTTT. This chain links TRBV6-2 or TRBV6-3 with TRBJ2-3, with 7 bases that match TRBD2. Germline CDR1 and CDR2: MNHEY and SVGEGT. This CDR3 is built from 15 residues. The junction had 3 bases not matched to a gene; V was cut back by 3 bases and J by 0 bases.